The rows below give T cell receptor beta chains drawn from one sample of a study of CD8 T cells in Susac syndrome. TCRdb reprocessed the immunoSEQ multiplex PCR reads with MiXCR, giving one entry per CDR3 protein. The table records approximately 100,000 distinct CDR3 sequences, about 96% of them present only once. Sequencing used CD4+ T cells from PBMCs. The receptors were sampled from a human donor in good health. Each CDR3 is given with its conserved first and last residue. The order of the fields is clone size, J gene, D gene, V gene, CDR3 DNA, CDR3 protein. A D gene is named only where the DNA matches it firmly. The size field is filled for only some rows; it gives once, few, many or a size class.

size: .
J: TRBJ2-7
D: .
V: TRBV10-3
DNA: TGTGCCATCAGCCCCCAGGGTATCTCCTACGAGCAGTACTTC
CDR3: CAISPQGISYEQYF

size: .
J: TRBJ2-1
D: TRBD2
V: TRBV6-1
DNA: TGTGCCAGGATCGGGACTAGCGCACAGCAGTTCTTC
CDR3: CARIGTSAQQFF

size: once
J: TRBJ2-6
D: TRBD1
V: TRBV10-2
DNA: TGCGCCAGCAGTAGGCAGGGGGCAAGTGGGGCCAACGTCCTGACTTTC
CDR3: CASSRQGASGANVLTF

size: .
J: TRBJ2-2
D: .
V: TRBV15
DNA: TGTGCCACCTTCCGGGGAGACACCGGGGAGCTGTTTTTT
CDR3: CATFRGDTGELFF

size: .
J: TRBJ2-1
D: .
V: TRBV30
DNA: TGTGCCTGGAGTGTGCGGTGGAATGAGCAGTTCTTC
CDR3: CAWSVRWNEQFF

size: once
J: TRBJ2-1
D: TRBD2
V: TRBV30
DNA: TGTGCCTGGAGAACTAGCGGGCCCTACAATGAGCAGTTCTTC
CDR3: CAWRTSGPYNEQFF

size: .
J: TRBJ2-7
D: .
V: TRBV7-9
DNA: TGTGCCAGCAGCTTAAAGCTCCGGGCCTCATTCTACGAGCAGTACTTC
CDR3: CASSLKLRASFYEQYF

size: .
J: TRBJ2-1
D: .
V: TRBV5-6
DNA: TGTGCCAGCAGCTTCAGGCGCACCTCCTACAATGAGCAGTTCTTC
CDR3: CASSFRRTSYNEQFF

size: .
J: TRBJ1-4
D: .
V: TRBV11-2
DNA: TGTGCCAGCAGCTTTTCCTCATTGAGGAGCTCTAATGAAAAACTGTTTTTT
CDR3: CASSFSSLRSSNEKLFF

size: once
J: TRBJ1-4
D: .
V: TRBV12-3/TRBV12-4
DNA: TGTGCCAGCAGCCCGCGCGGAGGTGAAAAACTGTTTTTT
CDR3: CASSPRGGEKLFF

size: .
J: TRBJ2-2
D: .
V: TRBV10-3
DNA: TGTGCCACCCGACTAGTGACGAACACCGGGGAGCTGTTTTTT
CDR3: CATRLVTNTGELFF

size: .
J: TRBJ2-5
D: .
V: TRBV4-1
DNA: TGCGCCAGCAGCCAAGTTGCCCCAGAGACCCAGTACTTC
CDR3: CASSQVAPETQYF

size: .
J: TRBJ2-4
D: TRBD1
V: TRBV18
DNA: TGTGCCAGCTCTCCAACAGGGGATGTGGCCAAAAACATTCAGTACTTC
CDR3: CASSPTGDVAKNIQYF

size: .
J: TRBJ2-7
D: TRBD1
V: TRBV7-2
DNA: TGTGCCAGCAGCTCCGGGACAGGGCTCGAGCAGTACTTC
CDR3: CASSSGTGLEQYF

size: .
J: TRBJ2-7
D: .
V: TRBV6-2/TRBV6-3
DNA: TGTGCCAGCAGGGACAGCTACGAGCAGTACTTC
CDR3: CASRDSYEQYF

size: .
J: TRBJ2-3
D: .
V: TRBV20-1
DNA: TGCAGTGCTAGGGAGCCCCGGAGAGGCGGCTCCTCTAGCACAGATACGCAGTATTTT
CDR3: CSAREPRRGGSSSTDTQYF

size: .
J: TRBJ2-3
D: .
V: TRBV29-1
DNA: TGCAGCGTCTCATATTTGCACCGAAGCACAGATACGCAGTATTTT
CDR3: CSVSYLHRSTDTQYF

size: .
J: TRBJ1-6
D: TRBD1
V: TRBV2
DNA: TGTGCCAGCATACAGGGGATAACAAATTCACCCCTCCACTTT
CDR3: CASIQGITNSPLHF

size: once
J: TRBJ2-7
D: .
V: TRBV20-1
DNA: TGCAGTGCTTGGGACTTCCCGTCGGGGGAGCAGTACTTC
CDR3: CSAWDFPSGEQYF

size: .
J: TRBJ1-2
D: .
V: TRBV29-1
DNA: TGCAGCGTTGATGTCCCCCAGGGATACGGCTACACCTTC
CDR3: CSVDVPQGYGYTF

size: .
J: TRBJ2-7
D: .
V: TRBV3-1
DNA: TGTGCCAGCAGCCAATTGGTAGGCGAGCAGTACTTC
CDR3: CASSQLVGEQYF

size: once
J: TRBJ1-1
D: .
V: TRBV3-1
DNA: TGTGCCAGCAGCCGGGCAGGCCCTACCTCAGCTGGGACTGAAGCTTTCTTT
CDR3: CASSRAGPTSAGTEAFF

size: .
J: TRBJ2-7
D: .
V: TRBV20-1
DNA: TGCAGTGCTAGAAGCACTCCAAGCTCCTACGAGCAGTACTTC
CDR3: CSARSTPSSYEQYF

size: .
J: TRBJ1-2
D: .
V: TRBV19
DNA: TGTGCCAGTAGTCTCTCGAGGACCGGGGGCTACACCTTC
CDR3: CASSLSRTGGYTF

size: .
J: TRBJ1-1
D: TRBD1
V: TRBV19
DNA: TGTGCCAGTAGTATGGAAGGGACAGTGAACACTGAAGCTTTCTTT
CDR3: CASSMEGTVNTEAFF

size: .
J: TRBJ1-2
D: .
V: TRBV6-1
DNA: TGTGCCAGCGGTGGTCGAGAAGGGCGCGAAGGGTATGGCTACACCTTC
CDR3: CASGGREGREGYGYTF

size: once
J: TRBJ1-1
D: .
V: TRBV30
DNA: TGTGCCTGGAGTGTAGCTCGAAACACTGAAGCTTTCTTT
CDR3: CAWSVARNTEAFF

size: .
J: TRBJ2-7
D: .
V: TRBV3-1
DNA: TGTGCCAGCAGCCAAGTGGGGCAGGTGTTGGGCGAGCAGTACTTC
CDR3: CASSQVGQVLGEQYF

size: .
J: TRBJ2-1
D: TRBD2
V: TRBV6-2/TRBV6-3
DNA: TGTGCCAGCAGAGTCGGGGGGAAAGGCGTTTTCTACAATGAGCAGTTCTTC
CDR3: CASRVGGKGVFYNEQFF

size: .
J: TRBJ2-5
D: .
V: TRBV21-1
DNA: TGTGCCAGCAGCAAAGCGTGGGGAGAGACCCAGTACTTC
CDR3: CASSKAWGETQYF

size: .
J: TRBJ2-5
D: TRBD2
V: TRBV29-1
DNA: TGCAGCGTCGCTAGCGGGGGACTCCAAGAGACCCAGTACTTC
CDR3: CSVASGGLQETQYF

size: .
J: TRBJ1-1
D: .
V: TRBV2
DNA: TGTGCCGGAAAGAGGAACAAAGCTTTCTTT
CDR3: CAGKRNKAFF

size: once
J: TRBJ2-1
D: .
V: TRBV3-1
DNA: TGTGCCAGCAGCCAAGGGGGATTCACCTTC
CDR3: CASSQGGFTF

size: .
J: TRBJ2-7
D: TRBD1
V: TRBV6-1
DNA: TGTGCCAGCAGCCGGGACAGGGGTGGAGAGCAGTACTTC
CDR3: CASSRDRGGEQYF

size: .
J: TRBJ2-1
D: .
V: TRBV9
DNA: TGTGCCAGCAGCGTTAACGGGGGAAATTACAATGAGCAGTTCTTC
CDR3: CASSVNGGNYNEQFF

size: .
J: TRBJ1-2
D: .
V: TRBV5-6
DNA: TGTGCCAGCAGCTTGCTTCGGGGGACTAACTATGGCTACACCTTC
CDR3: CASSLLRGTNYGYTF

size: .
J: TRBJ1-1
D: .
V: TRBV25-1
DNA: TGTGCCAGCCTCAGGGACGGGCCCCGGAGGAAAGCTTTCTTT
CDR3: CASLRDGPRRKAFF